A single sample is the source of the 16 T cell receptor beta chains below, sequenced in a study of regulatory T cells in long-lasting Graves disease. Sequencing libraries for TCR beta were prepared with iRepertoire HTBI primers and Arm-PCR of CDR3 regions. TCRdb re-analysed the multiplex PCR reads in MiXCR, keeping a single row per CDR3 protein. The top ten hold approximately 8% of the sample, which has 450,000 or so distinct CDR3 sequences, roughly 20% seen once. Time point described: persistent/refractory GD, antithyroid drugs over 5 years with positive TRAb. Preparation of the TCR library used RNA extracted from PBMCs. Sequenced here: peripheral blood mononuclear cells (PBMCs), sampled when the disease was refractory, from a patient treated with antithyroid drugs. These receptors were collected from a female donor with Graves disease.

V gene TRBV7-9 combines with J gene TRBJ1-1; TRBD1 aligns across 8 bases. This CDR3 contains 13 residues. Trimming removed 6 bases from V and 6 bases from J; junction bases left unmatched: 6. Germline-derived CDR1 and CDR2 are SEHNR and FQNEAQ (reference sequence). The CDR3, as DNA: TGTGCCAGCAGTAACCCAGGGGGCTCTGAAGCTTTCTTT. This gives the protein CASSNPGGSEAFF.

The chain links TRBV6-2 or TRBV6-3 to TRBJ2-7; D is perhaps TRBD1 or TRBD2 (5 bases each). This CDR3 contains 13 residues. From germline, CDR1 is MNHEY and CDR2 SVGEGT. Deletions cut 7 bases from V and 7 bases from J, with 17 bases between. CDR3 sequence (DNA): TGTGCCAGCAAGGAACCTTCGGGGCGGGAGCAGTACTTC. Translating it yields CASKEPSGREQYF.

This clonotype came up many times. The chain has TRBV30 and TRBJ2-5; TRBD2 is a possible D gene (5 bases). With 0 bases removed from V and 4 bases from J, the gap between germline ends came to 12 bases. In germline, CDR1 is GTSNPN, CDR2 SVGIG (reference sequence). The CDR3 has 14 residues. The CDR3 DNA follows: TGTGCCTGGAGTGTCGTGGGAGAGGTAGAGACCCAGTACTTC. Amino acid sequence: CAWSVVGEVETQYF.

This clonotype appeared many times. The V and J genes are TRBV10-3 and TRBJ1-1; 7 bases are shared with TRBD1. This CDR3 region has 13 residues. CDR1 is ENHRY and CDR2 is SYGVKD in the germline V gene. The J segment lost 9 bases and the V segment lost 4 bases, leaving 8 bases of the junction unmatched. The CDR3 sequence: CAISVEQGVKAFF. In DNA, the CDR3 is TGTGCCATCAGTGTCGAGCAGGGGGTGAAAGCTTTCTTT.

This clonotype occurred a few times. A junction boundary mismatches the germline segment, possibly from a read error. The CDR3 sequence: CASRLAGHTEAFF. The CDR3 coding sequence is TGTGCCAGCAGGTTAGCAGGGCACACTGAAGCTTTCTTT. This chain connects TRBV11-2 to TRBJ1-1, with D possibly TRBD1 on 5 matching bases. Germline values: CDR1 SGHAT, CDR2 FQNNGV. The CDR3 extends over 13 amino acids.

This chain uses TRBV10-3 with TRBJ2-6; TRBD1 is a possible D gene (6 bases). From germline, CDR1 is ENHRY and CDR2 SYGVKD. The CDR3 contains 15 residues. V was pared by 2 bases and J by 4 bases, with 9 bases between. The CDR3, as DNA: TGTGCCATCAGTGAGGGGGGCACGGGGGCCAACGTCCTGACTTTC. Encoded protein: CAISEGGTGANVLTF.

The gene calls are TRBV28 and TRBJ2-7; D unresolved. This CDR3 is 16 amino acids long. Deletions cut 2 bases from V and 2 bases from J, with 16 bases between. Per the germline V gene, CDR1 is MDHEN and CDR2 is SYDVKM. The DNA for the CDR3 is TGTGCCAGCAGTTTACCACCGAAGCAGTTTACCTACGAGCAGTACTTC. This sequence encodes CASSLPPKQFTYEQYF.

There are many counts of this clonotype. The chain joins TRBV12-3 or TRBV12-4 to TRBJ2-5; TRBD2 aligns across 9 bases. V shed 6 bases and J 2 bases; nucleotides not matched to a gene: 10. CDR3 size: 16 residues. The CDR3 loop reads CASSRPGLADQETQYF. The CDR3 region has the DNA TGTGCCAGCAGCCGGCCGGGACTAGCTGATCAAGAGACCCAGTACTTC.

This clonotype was picked up many times. This chain uses TRBV6-5 with TRBJ1-4; D not certain. Trimming left V 4 bases short and J 8 bases short, with 5 bases between. This CDR3 contains 11 residues. CDR1 MNHEY and CDR2 SVGAGI come from the germline V gene. CDR3 loop: CASSSTEKLFF. CDR3 nucleotides: TGTGCCAGCAGTTCAACAGAAAAACTGTTTTTT.

This clonotype has at least ten counts. The CDR3, as DNA: TGTGCCAGCAGTTTCCAGGATGACTACTACGAGCAGTACTTC. It is translated as CASSFQDDYYEQYF. This chain connects TRBV27 to TRBJ2-7, with D possibly TRBD2 on 5 matching bases. The germline V gene has CDR1 MNHEY and CDR2 SMNVEV (reference sequence). V lost 3 bases to trimming and J lost 3 bases, with 12 bases between them. The CDR3 consists of 14 residues.

The V call is TRBV7-3, the J call TRBJ2-3, with D hard to call. CDR3 length equals 12 residues. Germline CDR1 and CDR2: SGHTA and FQGTGA. V shed 5 bases and J shed 6 bases, with 9 bases lying between them. The CDR3 protein is CASSQVDDTQYF. Written as DNA, the CDR3 is TGTGCCAGCAGCCAGGTAGATGATACGCAGTATTTT.

This clonotype was counted many times. This chain joins TRBV6-2 or TRBV6-3 and TRBJ2-7, with 7 nucleotides matching TRBD2. The CDR3 contains 15 residues. The V and J ends lost 7 bases and 3 bases, in that order; junction bases with no gene match: 12. The V gene's germline CDR1 is MNHEY and CDR2 SVGEGT. CDR3 nucleotide sequence: TGTGCCAGCATTCAGAACCCTAGCGGAGACTACGAGCAGTACTTC. Translated: CASIQNPSGDYEQYF.

The J gene is TRBJ1-4, the V gene TRBV29-1; the D gene is possibly TRBD1 (6 bases). The CDR3 runs to 15 residues. Trimming pared 5 bases from V and 1 base from J, leaving 14 bases between. Germline V CDR1 and CDR2: SQVTM, ANQGSEA. CDR3 sequence reads: CSVKGVRGTNEKLFF. The CDR3 DNA reads as TGCAGCGTTAAGGGGGTTCGGGGAACTAATGAAAAACTGTTTTTT.

The chain uses TRBV6-1 and TRBJ2-5; D may be TRBD1 or TRBD2 (5 bases each). V lost 6 bases and J lost 2, with 19 bases in between. The CDR3 consists of 16 residues. Germline V gives CDR1 MNHNS, CDR2 SASEGT. The CDR3 nucleotides read TGTGCCAGCAGCCCTACATCCGGGACCAAACAAGAGACCCAGTACTTC. Amino acids: CASSPTSGTKQETQYF.

The chain employs TRBV12-3 or TRBV12-4 and TRBJ1-5; D not resolved. V was cut by 5 bases and J by 3 bases, with 17 bases left in between. The CDR3 loop spans 16 amino acids. CDR3 in amino acids: CASSPDGVETNQPQHF. The CDR3 DNA reads TGTGCCAGCAGTCCCGACGGTGTCGAAACCAATCAGCCCCAGCATTTT.

In the case of this clonotype: This clone may be a read error of a much larger clone one base away. V gene TRBV6-4 combines with J gene TRBJ2-7, with D unclear. Germline assignment: CDR1 MRHNA and CDR2 SNTAGT. The CDR3 spans 11 residues. V was trimmed by 5 bases and J by 3 bases, leaving 5 bases between them. The chain's CDR3 is CASSWIYEQYF. The DNA of the CDR3 is TGTGCCAGCAGTTGGATCTACGAGCAGTACTTC.